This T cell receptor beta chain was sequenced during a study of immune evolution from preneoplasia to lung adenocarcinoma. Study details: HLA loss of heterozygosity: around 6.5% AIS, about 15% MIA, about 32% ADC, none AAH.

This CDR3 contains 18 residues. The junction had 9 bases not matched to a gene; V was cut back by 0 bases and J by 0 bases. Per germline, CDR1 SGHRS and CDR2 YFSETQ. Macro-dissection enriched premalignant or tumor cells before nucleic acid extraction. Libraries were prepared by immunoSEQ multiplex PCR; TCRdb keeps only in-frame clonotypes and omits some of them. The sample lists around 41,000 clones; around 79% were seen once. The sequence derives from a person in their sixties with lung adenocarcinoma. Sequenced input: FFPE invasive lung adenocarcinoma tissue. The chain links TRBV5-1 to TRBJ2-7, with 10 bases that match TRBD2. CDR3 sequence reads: CASSLDASGSLGSYEQYF. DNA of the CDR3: TGCGCCAGCAGCTTGGACGCTAGCGGGAGTTTAGGCTCCTACGAGCAGTACTTC.